This T cell receptor beta chain originates from a study of technical replicates of blood from a few donors. The CDR3 covers 17 residues. V lost 6 bases and J lost 2; bases outside the gene matches: 9. CDR1 SNHLY and CDR2 FYNNEI come from the germline V gene. The assay was immunoSEQ multiplex PCR, and TCRdb's table has in-frame clones only and misses some. In the table there are tens of thousands of clones, nearly 99% of which are singletons. The specimen sequenced was T cells isolated from PBMCs. The receptor comes from a human donor in good health. This chain joins TRBV2 and TRBJ2-7; TRBD2 matches 14 bases. CDR3 in DNA: TGTGCCAGCAGAGGGCCGGGACTAGCGGGAGATCCCTACGAGCAGTACTTC. This sequence encodes CASRGPGLAGDPYEQYF.